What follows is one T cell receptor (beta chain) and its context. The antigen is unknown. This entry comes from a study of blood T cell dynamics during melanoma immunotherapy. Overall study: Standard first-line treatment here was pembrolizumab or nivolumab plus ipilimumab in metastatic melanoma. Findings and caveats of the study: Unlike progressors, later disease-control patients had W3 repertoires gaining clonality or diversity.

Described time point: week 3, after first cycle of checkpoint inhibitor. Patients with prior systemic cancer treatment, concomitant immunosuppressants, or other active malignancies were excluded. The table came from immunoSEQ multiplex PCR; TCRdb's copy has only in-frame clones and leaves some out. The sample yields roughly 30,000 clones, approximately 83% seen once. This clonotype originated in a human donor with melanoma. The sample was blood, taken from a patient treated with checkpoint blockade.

The CDR3 region is CASSVGTMNTEAFF. CDR3 bases: TGTGCCAGCAGCGTCGGGACCATGAACACTGAAGCTTTCTTT. The chain links TRBV9 to TRBJ1-1; possible D gene TRBD1, 5 bases. The CDR3 contains 14 residues. Germline V gene sequence: CDR1 SGDLS, CDR2 YYNGEE. Trimming cost V 2 bases and J 0 bases, with 8 bases left between them.